Below are 32 T cell receptor beta chains sequenced from a single sample in a study of blood T cell repertoires in COVID-19. The method was immunoSEQ multiplex PCR; TCRdb's version includes in-frame clones alone and lacks a portion of them. The sample lists 120,000 or so clones, 70% to 90% occurring once. Specimen: peripheral blood. The receptors were gathered from a man between 60 and 75 years old with acute or convalescent COVID-19.

This sequence joins TRBV30 and TRBJ2-3; D might be TRBD2 (6 bases). The CDR3 has 14 amino acids. Between the trimmed V and J ends, which lost 2 bases and 5 bases, there was a span of 14 bases. Germline CDR1 reads GTSNPN; CDR2 reads SVGIG (reference sequence). The CDR3, as DNA: TGTGCCTGGAGTCGCGTGGGGGGTCAAGATACGCAGTATTTT. This encodes CAWSRVGGQDTQYF.

V and J are TRBV27 and TRBJ1-1; no clear D gene. The V and J ends lost 0 bases and 0 bases respectively, with 8 bases between them. Germline values: CDR1 MNHEY, CDR2 SMNVEV (reference sequence). CDR3 length: 15 amino acids. CDR3 DNA: TGTGCCAGCAGTTTATCGAAGAGCATGAACACTGAAGCTTTCTTT. Its protein product is CASSLSKSMNTEAFF.

This chain links TRBV7-2 with TRBJ2-2; D not certain. V lost 1 base and J lost 3, with 6 bases in between. CDR1 is SGHTA, CDR2 FQGNSA, per germline. The CDR3 has 14 amino acids. The DNA of the CDR3 is TGTGCCAGCAGCTTAGTTCGAGACACCGGGGAGCTGTTTTTT. This sequence encodes CASSLVRDTGELFF.

This rearrangement joins TRBV28 to TRBJ1-6; maybe TRBD1 (5 bases). CDR3 length: 17 amino acids. V was shortened by 8 bases and J by 4 bases, with 21 bases between the two germline ends. The germline V gene encodes CDR1 MDHEN and CDR2 SYDVKM. CDR3 amino acids: CASSPTSRGGYNSPLHF. CDR3 sequence (DNA): TGTGCCAGCTCACCAACTTCGCGGGGGGGGTATAATTCACCCCTCCACTTT.

The chain links TRBV4-1 to TRBJ2-1; 12 bases are a match to TRBD1. The germline V gene has CDR1 MGHRA and CDR2 YSYEKL. The CDR3 extends over 15 amino acids. After removal of 6 bases from V and 7 bases from J, the junction contained 7 bases not matched to a gene. For the CDR3, the DNA is TGCGCCAGCAGTCTCCGGGACAGGGGGCCTAATGAGCAGTTCTTC. It codes for CASSLRDRGPNEQFF.

The rearrangement uses TRBV5-6 and TRBJ1-5, with 8 bases matching TRBD1. Germline V gene sequence: CDR1 SGHDT, CDR2 YYEEEE. The CDR3 runs to 17 residues. V dropped 0 bases and J dropped 7; count of bases not matched to a gene: 12. Here the CDR3 reads CASSLEGDRGEQQPQHF. The CDR3 bases are TGTGCCAGCAGCTTGGAAGGAGACAGGGGAGAACAACAGCCCCAGCATTTT.

The chain has TRBV6-5 and TRBJ2-3; 10 nucleotides line up with TRBD2. The CDR3 consists of 14 residues. Trimming took 6 bases from V and 3 from J; bases not matched to a gene: 3. Germline loops: CDR1 MNHEY, CDR2 SVGAGI. The CDR3 DNA sequence: TGTGCCAGCAGACTGACTAGCGGGACAGATACGCAGTATTTT. This codes for CASRLTSGTDTQYF.

The chain has TRBV9 and TRBJ1-2; 7 bases fit TRBD1. The CDR3 loop spans 14 amino acids. J lost 6 bases, V lost 3 bases, and 8 bases had no gene match. CDR1 SGDLS and CDR2 YYNGEE come from the germline V gene. CDR3 sequence (DNA): TGTGCCAGCAGCGGAACAGGGGATATCGATGGCTACACCTTC. It codes for CASSGTGDIDGYTF.

This chain uses TRBV28 with TRBJ2-7; 9 bases agree with TRBD1. The germline V gene has CDR1 MDHEN and CDR2 SYDVKM. The V and J ends lost 7 bases and 0 bases, in that order; junction bases with no gene match: 13. CDR3 length: 17 residues. The CDR3 bases are TGTGCCAGCAACGTACCCGGGACAGGGATAATCTCCTACGAGCAGTACTTC. It encodes CASNVPGTGIISYEQYF.

This clone came up a few times. The V call is TRBV7-2, the J call TRBJ2-7, with D perhaps matching TRBD1 (6 bases). The CDR3 has 14 residues. The ends were cut back, 2 bases at V and 5 bases at J, with 13 bases in the middle. Germline loops: CDR1 SGHTA, CDR2 FQGNSA. The CDR3 spells CASSLSPNRDEQYF. The CDR3, as DNA: TGTGCCAGCAGCTTAAGCCCGAACAGGGACGAGCAGTACTTC.

The J gene is TRBJ1-5, the V gene TRBV19; TRBD1 aligns across 10 bases. Germline lookup yields CDR1 LNHDA and CDR2 SQIVND (reference sequence). V was pared by 6 bases and J by 5 bases, with 7 bases of the junction left unmatched. This CDR3 is built from 15 residues. The DNA for the CDR3 is TGTGCCAGTAGCGGGGACAGGGGCGGATATCAGCCCCAGCATTTT. Translating gives CASSGDRGGYQPQHF.

The rearrangement uses TRBV18 and TRBJ1-1; 10 nucleotides align to TRBD1. There are 17 residues in the CDR3. Germline CDR1 and CDR2: KGHSH and LQKENI. V shed 3 bases and J 1 base; nucleotides not matched to a gene: 8. The CDR3 DNA reads as TGTGCCAGCTCACCTATCCGACAGGGGGCACCGAACACTGAAGCTTTCTTT. Translation: CASSPIRQGAPNTEAFF.

This clone is a singleton in its sample. The V call is TRBV6-5, the J call TRBJ1-4; 9 bases fit TRBD1. Germline CDR1 is MNHEY and CDR2 is SVGAGI. J was trimmed by 8 bases and V by 4 bases; bases with no gene match: 11. This CDR3 spans 16 amino acids. The CDR3 here is CASSSRTGTGNEKLFF. CDR3 sequence (DNA): TGTGCCAGCAGTTCGCGAACCGGGACAGGGAACGAAAAACTGTTTTTT.

The DNA for the CDR3 is TGTGCCAGCAGCTTAAACCGTCCCCCCAGAACCCAGTACTTC. Encoded protein: CASSLNRPPRTQYF. V and J are TRBV7-3 and TRBJ2-5; unclear D gene. Germline V gives CDR1 SGHTA, CDR2 FQGTGA. V was shortened by 1 base and J by 8 bases, with 14 bases between the two germline ends. CDR3 size: 14 residues.

This clone was seen only a few times. The gene calls are TRBV29-1 and TRBJ2-3, with TRBD1 matching 9 bases. The CDR3 sequence is 13 residues long. The V segment lost 7 bases and the J segment 5 bases; nucleotides outside the gene matches: 7. The germline gives CDR1 SQVTM, CDR2 ANQGSEA. The CDR3: CSAGQGLGDTQYF. CDR3 coding DNA: TGCAGCGCCGGACAGGGGTTAGGAGATACGCAGTATTTT.

The chain combines TRBV10-2 with TRBJ1-2, with 7 positions matching TRBD1. CDR1 is WSHSY and CDR2 is SAAADI in the germline V gene. The CDR3 is 14 amino acids. V dropped 6 bases and J dropped 4; count of bases not matched to a gene: 8. Here the CDR3 reads CASRSGQDSYGYTF. CDR3 nucleotide sequence: TGCGCCAGCAGGTCCGGACAGGATAGCTATGGCTACACCTTC.

The chain has TRBV6-2 or TRBV6-3 and TRBJ1-6; D is uncertain. The germline V and J ends were trimmed by 2 bases and 7 bases, with 15 bases remaining between them. CDR3 size: 16 residues. Germline CDR1 MNHEY, CDR2 SVGEGT. Here the CDR3 DNA reads TGTGCCAGCAGTTACGAGGCGGGATGGTCGAATTCACCCCTCCACTTT. This encodes CASSYEAGWSNSPLHF.

In DNA form, the CDR3 reads TGCGCCAGCAGCCCGGACAGGGCGAATGAAAAACTGTTTTTT. This codes for CASSPDRANEKLFF. The genes are TRBV5-1 and TRBJ1-4, with TRBD1 matching 8 bases. CDR1 and CDR2 from the germline V gene are SGHRS and YFSETQ. This CDR3 is built from 14 residues. The V gene end was trimmed by 4 bases and the J gene end by 5 bases; junction bases not matched to a gene: 4.

V and J are TRBV19 and TRBJ2-1, with a tentative D call TRBD2 (5 bases). The CDR3 contains 14 residues. The V end lost 6 bases, the J end lost 8 bases, and 17 bases lay between the germline ends. CDR1 is LNHDA and CDR2 is SQIVND in the germline V gene (reference sequence). The chain's CDR3 is CASSFRRELDEQFF. The CDR3 DNA reads TGTGCCAGTAGCTTCCGCCGGGAACTGGATGAGCAGTTCTTC.

The chain is built from TRBV27 and TRBJ1-2; weak D call: TRBD1 (6 bases). With 8 bases removed from V and 0 bases from J, the gap between germline ends came to 10 bases. CDR3 length equals 13 residues. Germline CDR1 and CDR2: MNHEY and SMNVEV (reference sequence). The chain's CDR3 is CASSTGPNYGYTF. The CDR3 nucleotides read TGTGCCAGCTCGACAGGACCTAACTATGGCTACACCTTC.

The V and J genes are TRBV7-2 and TRBJ2-3, with 9 bases that match TRBD2. Per the germline V gene, CDR1 is SGHTA and CDR2 is FQGNSA. The CDR3 consists of 16 residues. After removal of 1 base from V and 5 bases from J, the junction contained 7 bases not matched to a gene. The DNA for the CDR3 is TGTGCCAGCAGCTTAGAAGTTGCGGGAGGGCTAGATACGCAGTATTTT. Translation: CASSLEVAGGLDTQYF. The complete variable domain, with remaining parts taken from reference TRBV7-2 and TRBJ2-3, reads GAGVSQSPSNKVTEKGKDVELRCDPISGHTALYWYRQSLGQGLEFLIYFQGNSAPDKSGLPSDRFSAERTGGSVSTLTIQRTQQEDSAVYLCASSLEVAGGLDTQYFGPGTRLTVL.

The chain uses TRBV28 and TRBJ2-3; 13 positions agree with TRBD2. CDR1 and CDR2 from the germline V gene are MDHEN and SYDVKM. This CDR3 is 16 amino acids long. V was clipped by 6 bases and J by 9 bases; unmatched bases: 12. The CDR3 DNA reads as TGTGCCAGCAGCCCCCGACTAGCGGGAGGCCCGGGGACGCAGTATTTT. Translation gives CASSPRLAGGPGTQYF.

J is TRBJ1-2 and V is TRBV2, with D uncertain. Trimming stripped 2 bases from V and 7 bases from J, with 11 bases between. The CDR3 loop spans 13 amino acids. Germline values: CDR1 SNHLY, CDR2 FYNNEI. The CDR3 coding sequence is TGTGCCAGCAGTGAAACTGAACCCCGTGGCTACACCTTC. As protein: CASSETEPRGYTF.

J is TRBJ1-1 and V is TRBV7-2, with no clear D. Trimming removed 5 bases from V and 4 bases from J, with 17 bases in between. The CDR3 consists of 15 residues. Per the germline V gene, CDR1 is SGHTA and CDR2 is FQGNSA. Written as DNA, the CDR3 is TGTGCCAGCAGCGCACCGGGGAAATACGGCACTGAAGCTTTCTTT. Its translation: CASSAPGKYGTEAFF.

The chain links TRBV6-2 or TRBV6-3 to TRBJ2-1; D remains ambiguous. The CDR3 runs 12 residues. The germline V and J ends were trimmed by 5 bases and 4 bases, with 6 bases remaining between them. Germline loops: CDR1 MNHEY, CDR2 SVGEGT. The CDR3 spells CASSPQYNEQFF. The CDR3 DNA reads TGTGCCAGCAGTCCACAGTACAATGAGCAGTTCTTC.

The J gene is TRBJ2-1, the V gene TRBV19; D perhaps matches TRBD1 (5 bases). Germline values: CDR1 LNHDA, CDR2 SQIVND (reference sequence). V lost 3 bases and J lost 0, with 9 bases in between. The CDR3 is 15 residues long. The CDR3 reads CASSIGDSSYNEQFF. The DNA for the CDR3 is TGTGCCAGTAGTATCGGAGACAGCTCCTACAATGAGCAGTTCTTC.

CDR3 DNA sequence: TGTGCCAGCAGTCCGGACATTTTGAACACTGAAGCTTTCTTT. It codes for CASSPDILNTEAFF. This chain connects TRBV2 to TRBJ1-1; perhaps TRBD1 as D (5 bases). In germline, CDR1 is SNHLY, CDR2 FYNNEI. Trimming left V 5 bases short and J 0 bases short, with 10 bases between. CDR3 length equals 14 residues.

The chain carries TRBV5-1 and TRBJ2-6; TRBD1 aligns across 7 bases. Per germline, CDR1 SGHRS and CDR2 YFSETQ. V lost 1 base to trimming and J lost 3 bases; unmatched junction nucleotides: 4. The CDR3 consists of 16 residues. Written as DNA, the CDR3 is TGCGCCAGCAGCTTGACAGGGGAATATGGGGCCAACGTCCTGACTTTC. This codes for CASSLTGEYGANVLTF.

V usage is TRBV6-2 or TRBV6-3 and J usage is TRBJ2-1; no firm D call. Germline CDR1 is MNHEY and CDR2 is SVGEGT. The CDR3 loop spans 16 amino acids. V dropped 0 bases and J dropped 0 bases, with 9 bases sitting between them. In DNA, the CDR3 is TGTGCCAGCAGTTACTCCTCGCGTCACTCCTACAATGAGCAGTTCTTC. This codes for CASSYSSRHSYNEQFF.

The V gene is TRBV5-6, the J gene TRBJ2-7; D gene ambiguous. The CDR3 consists of 15 residues. V lost 2 bases to trimming and J lost 4 bases, with 16 bases between them. Germline CDR1 reads SGHDT; CDR2 reads YYEEEE. The CDR3: CASSFKAPGSYEQYF. In nucleotides, the CDR3 is TGTGCCAGCAGCTTCAAGGCCCCCGGGTCTTACGAGCAGTACTTC.

The CDR3 region is CASSWGSPAAGVPYNEQFF. The CDR3 DNA reads TGTGCCAGCAGTTGGGGGTCCCCTGCGGCGGGAGTCCCCTACAATGAGCAGTTCTTC. The V call is TRBV27, the J call TRBJ2-1, with 7 nucleotides matching TRBD2. Trimming at V came to 4 bases and at J to 2 bases, leaving 17 bases not matched to a gene. The CDR3 extends over 19 amino acids. CDR1 and CDR2 (germline): MNHEY, SMNVEV (reference sequence).

The chain is built from TRBV7-6 and TRBJ2-1, with 13 nucleotides matching TRBD2. The CDR3 has 18 amino acids. CDR1 SGHVS and CDR2 FNYEAQ come from the germline V gene. J was trimmed by 1 base and V by 2 bases; bases with no gene match: 5. In DNA form, the CDR3 reads TGTGCCAGCAGCTTAACTAGCGGGAGGGCCTCTTCCTACAATGAGCAGTTCTTC. This translates into CASSLTSGRASSYNEQFF.